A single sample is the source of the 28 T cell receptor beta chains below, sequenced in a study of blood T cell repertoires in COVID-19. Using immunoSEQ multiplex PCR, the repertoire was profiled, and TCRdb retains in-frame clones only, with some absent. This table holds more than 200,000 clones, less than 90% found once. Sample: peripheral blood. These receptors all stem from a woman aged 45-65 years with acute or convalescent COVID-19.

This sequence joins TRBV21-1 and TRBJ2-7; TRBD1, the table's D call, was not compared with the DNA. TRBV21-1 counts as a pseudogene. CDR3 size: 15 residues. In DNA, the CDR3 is TGTGCCAGCAGCAGGATGGACATCCTCTCCCGCGAGCAGTACTTC. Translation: CASSRMDILSREQYF.

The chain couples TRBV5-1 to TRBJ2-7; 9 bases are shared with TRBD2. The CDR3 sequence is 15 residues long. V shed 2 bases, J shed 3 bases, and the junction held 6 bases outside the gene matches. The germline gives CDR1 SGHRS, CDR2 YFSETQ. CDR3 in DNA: TGCGCCAGCAGCTTAGGAGCGGGAGGCCTCTACGAGCAGTACTTC. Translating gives CASSLGAGGLYEQYF.

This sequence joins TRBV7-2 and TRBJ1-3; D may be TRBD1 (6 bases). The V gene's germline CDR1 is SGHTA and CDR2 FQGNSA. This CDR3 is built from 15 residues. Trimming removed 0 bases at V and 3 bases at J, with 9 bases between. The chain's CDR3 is CASSLAQGLGNTIYF. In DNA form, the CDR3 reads TGTGCCAGCAGCTTAGCACAGGGCCTTGGAAACACCATATATTTT.

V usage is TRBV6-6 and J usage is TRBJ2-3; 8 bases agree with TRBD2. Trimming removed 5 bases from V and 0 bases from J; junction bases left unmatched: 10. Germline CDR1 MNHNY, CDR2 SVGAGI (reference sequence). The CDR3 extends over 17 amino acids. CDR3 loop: CASSLNPGLASTDTQYF. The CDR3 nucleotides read TGTGCCAGCAGTCTGAACCCCGGACTAGCTAGCACAGATACGCAGTATTTT.

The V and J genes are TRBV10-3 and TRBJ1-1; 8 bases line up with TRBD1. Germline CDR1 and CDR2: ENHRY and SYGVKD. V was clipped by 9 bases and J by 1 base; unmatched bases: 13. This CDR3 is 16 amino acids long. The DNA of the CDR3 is TGTGCCATTATGTCCCAGACAGGGGCTGGGAACACTGAAGCTTTCTTT. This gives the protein CAIMSQTGAGNTEAFF.

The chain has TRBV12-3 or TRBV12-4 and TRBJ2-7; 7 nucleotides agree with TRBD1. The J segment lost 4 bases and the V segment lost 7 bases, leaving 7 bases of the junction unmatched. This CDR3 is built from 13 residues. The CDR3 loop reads CASKVGGRYEQYF. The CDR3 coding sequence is TGTGCCAGCAAGGTAGGGGGCCGGTACGAGCAGTACTTC.

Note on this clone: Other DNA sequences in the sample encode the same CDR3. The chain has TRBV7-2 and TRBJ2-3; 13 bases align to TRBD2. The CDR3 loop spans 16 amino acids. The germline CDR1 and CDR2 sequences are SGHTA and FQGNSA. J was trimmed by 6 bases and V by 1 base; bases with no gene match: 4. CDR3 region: CASSLVLAGGGDTQYF. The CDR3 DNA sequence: TGTGCCAGCAGCTTAGTACTAGCGGGAGGGGGGGATACGCAGTATTTT.

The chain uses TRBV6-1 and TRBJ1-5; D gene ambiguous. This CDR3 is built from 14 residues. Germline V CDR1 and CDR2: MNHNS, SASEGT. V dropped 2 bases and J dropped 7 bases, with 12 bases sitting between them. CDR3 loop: CASSETAGSQPQHF. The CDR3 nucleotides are TGTGCCAGCAGTGAAACGGCAGGATCACAGCCCCAGCATTTT.

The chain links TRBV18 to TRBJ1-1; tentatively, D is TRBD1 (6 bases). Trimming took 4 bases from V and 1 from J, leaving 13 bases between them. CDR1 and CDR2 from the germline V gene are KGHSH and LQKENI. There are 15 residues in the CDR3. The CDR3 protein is CASSRSGTKNTEAFF. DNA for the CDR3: TGTGCCAGCTCACGTTCCGGGACAAAGAACACTGAAGCTTTCTTT.

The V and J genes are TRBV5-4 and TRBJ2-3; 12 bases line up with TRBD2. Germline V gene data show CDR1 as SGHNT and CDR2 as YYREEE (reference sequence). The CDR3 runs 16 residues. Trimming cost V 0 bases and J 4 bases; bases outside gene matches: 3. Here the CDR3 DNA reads TGTGCCAGCAGCTTGGGACTAGCGGGAGTGTCAGATACGCAGTATTTT. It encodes CASSLGLAGVSDTQYF.

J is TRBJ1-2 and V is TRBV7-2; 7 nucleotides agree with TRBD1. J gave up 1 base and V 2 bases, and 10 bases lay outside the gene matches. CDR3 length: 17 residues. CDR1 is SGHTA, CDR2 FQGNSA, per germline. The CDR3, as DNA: TGTGCCAGCAGCTTATCGACAGGGACGTTTCATAACTATGGCTACACCTTC. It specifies CASSLSTGTFHNYGYTF.

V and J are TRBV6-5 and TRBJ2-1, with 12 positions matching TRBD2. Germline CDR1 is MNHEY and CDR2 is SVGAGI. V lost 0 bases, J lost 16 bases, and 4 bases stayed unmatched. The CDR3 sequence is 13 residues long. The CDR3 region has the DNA TGTGCCAGCAGTTACTCTACTAGCGGGAGGAAATTCTTC. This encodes CASSYSTSGRKFF.

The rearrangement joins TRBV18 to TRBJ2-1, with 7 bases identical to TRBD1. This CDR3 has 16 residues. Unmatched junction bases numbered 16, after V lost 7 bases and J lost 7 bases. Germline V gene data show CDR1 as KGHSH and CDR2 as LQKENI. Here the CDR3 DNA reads TGTGCCAGCTTGAACCAGCCTCAGGGGGTTAAAAATGAGCAGTTCTTC. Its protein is CASLNQPQGVKNEQFF. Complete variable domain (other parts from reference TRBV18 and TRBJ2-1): NAGVMQNPRHLVRRRGQEARLRCSPMKGHSHVYWYRQLPEEGLKFMVYLQKENIIDESGMPKERFSAEFPKEGPSILRIQQVVRGDSAAYFCASLNQPQGVKNEQFFGPGTRLTVL.

DNA of the CDR3: TGTGCCAGCTCACCGTCGACAGGGGCCTCCTACAATGAGCAGTTCTTC. This translates into CASSPSTGASYNEQFF. This sequence joins TRBV18 and TRBJ2-1; 8 nucleotides align to TRBD1. J lost 0 bases, V lost 3 bases, and 4 bases had no gene match. Looked up from germline, CDR1 is KGHSH and CDR2 is LQKENI. The CDR3 length is 16 residues.

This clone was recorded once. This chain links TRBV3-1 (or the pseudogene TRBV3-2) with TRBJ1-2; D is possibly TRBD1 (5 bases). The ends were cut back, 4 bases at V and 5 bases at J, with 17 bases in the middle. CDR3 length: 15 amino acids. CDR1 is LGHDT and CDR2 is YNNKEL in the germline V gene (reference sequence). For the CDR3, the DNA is TGTGCCAGCAGCCTTGGACAAGCGCAGGGATATGGCTACACCTTC. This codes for CASSLGQAQGYGYTF.

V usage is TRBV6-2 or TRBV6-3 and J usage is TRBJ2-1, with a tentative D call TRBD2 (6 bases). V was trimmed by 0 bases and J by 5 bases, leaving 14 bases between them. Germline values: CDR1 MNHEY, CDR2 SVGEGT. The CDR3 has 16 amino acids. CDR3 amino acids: CASSYSRERFHNEQFF. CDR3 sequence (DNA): TGTGCCAGCAGTTACTCTCGGGAGCGATTTCACAATGAGCAGTTCTTC.

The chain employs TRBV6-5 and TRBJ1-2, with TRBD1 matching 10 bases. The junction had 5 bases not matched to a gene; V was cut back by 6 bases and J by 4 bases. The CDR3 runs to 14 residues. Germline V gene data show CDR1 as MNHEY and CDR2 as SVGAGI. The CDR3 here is CASSLWDRGYGYTF. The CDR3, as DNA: TGTGCCAGCAGCCTTTGGGACAGGGGCTATGGCTACACCTTC.

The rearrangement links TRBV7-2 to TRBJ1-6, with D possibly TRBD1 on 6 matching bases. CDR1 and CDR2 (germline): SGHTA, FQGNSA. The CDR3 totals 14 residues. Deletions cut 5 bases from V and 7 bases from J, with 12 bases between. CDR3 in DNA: TGTGCCAGCAGCGGGACACCTGGAAATTCACCCCTCCACTTT. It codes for CASSGTPGNSPLHF.

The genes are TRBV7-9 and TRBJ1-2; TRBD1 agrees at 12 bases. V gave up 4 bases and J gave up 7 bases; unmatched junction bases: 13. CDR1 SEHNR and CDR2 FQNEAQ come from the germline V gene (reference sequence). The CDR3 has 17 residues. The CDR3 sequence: CASSSPRGTGGVGGYTF. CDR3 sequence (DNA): TGTGCCAGCAGCTCACCCAGAGGGACAGGGGGCGTAGGTGGCTACACCTTC.

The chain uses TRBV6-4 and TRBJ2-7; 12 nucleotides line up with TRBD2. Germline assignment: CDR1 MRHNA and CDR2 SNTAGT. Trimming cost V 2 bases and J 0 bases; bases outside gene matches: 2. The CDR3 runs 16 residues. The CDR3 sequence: CASSDPSGGASYEQYF. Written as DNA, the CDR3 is TGTGCCAGCAGTGACCCTAGCGGGGGGGCCTCCTACGAGCAGTACTTC.

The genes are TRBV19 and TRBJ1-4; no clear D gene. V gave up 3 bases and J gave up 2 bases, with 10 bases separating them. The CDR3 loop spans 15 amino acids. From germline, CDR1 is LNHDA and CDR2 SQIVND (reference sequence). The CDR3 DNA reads TGTGCCAGTAGTATCCCCGGGGTTACTAATGAAAAACTGTTTTTT. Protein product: CASSIPGVTNEKLFF.

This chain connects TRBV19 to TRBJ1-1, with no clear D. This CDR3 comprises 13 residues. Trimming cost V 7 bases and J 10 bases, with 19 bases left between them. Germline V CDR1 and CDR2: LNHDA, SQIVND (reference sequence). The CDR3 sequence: CASITPSGLGAFF. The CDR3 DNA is TGTGCCAGTATTACCCCCTCGGGGTTGGGAGCTTTCTTT.

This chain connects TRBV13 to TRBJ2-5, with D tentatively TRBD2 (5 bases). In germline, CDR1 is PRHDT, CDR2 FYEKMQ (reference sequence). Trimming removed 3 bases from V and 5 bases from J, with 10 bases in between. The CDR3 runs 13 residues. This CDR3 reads CASSFERGETQYF. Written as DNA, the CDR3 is TGTGCCAGCAGCTTTGAGAGAGGGGAGACCCAGTACTTC. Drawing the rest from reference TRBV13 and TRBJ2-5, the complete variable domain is AAGVIQSPRHLIKEKRETATLKCYPIPRHDTVYWYQQGPGQDPQFLISFYEKMQSDKGSIPDRFSAQQFSDYHSELNMSSLELGDSALYFCASSFERGETQYFGPGTRLLVL.

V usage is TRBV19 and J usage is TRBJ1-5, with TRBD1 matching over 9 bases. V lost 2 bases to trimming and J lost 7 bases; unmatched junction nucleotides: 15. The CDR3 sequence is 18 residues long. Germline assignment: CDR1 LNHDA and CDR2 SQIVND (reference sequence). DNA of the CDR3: TGTGCCAGTAGTATATCAACTATTCCGGGACAGGGAATGCAGCCCCAGCATTTT. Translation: CASSISTIPGQGMQPQHF.

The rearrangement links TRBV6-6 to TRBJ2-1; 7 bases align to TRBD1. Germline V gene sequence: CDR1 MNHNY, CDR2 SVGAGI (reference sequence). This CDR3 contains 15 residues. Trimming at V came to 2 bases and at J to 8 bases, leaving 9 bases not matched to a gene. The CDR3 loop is CASSYKTGPQDEQFF. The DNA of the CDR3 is TGTGCCAGCAGTTACAAGACAGGGCCCCAGGATGAGCAGTTCTTC.

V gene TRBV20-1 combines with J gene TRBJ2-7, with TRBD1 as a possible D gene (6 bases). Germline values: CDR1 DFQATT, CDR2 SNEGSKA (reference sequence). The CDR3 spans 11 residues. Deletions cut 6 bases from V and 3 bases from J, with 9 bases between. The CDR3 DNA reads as TGCAGTGCCCAGACAGGCTACGAGCAGTACTTC. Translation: CSAQTGYEQYF.

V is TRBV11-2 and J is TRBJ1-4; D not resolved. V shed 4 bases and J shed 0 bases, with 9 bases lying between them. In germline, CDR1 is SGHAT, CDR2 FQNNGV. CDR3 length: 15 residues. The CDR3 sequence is CASSSRSTTNEKLFF. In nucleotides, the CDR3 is TGTGCCAGCAGCTCTCGGTCGACAACTAATGAAAAACTGTTTTTT.

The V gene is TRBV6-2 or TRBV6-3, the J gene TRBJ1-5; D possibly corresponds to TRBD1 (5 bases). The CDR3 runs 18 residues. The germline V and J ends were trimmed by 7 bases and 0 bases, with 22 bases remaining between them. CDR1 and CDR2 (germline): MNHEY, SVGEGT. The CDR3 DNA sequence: TGTGCCAGCACCCCTCGGGTCGCGGCGGGGCATAGCAATCAGCCCCAGCATTTT. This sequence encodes CASTPRVAAGHSNQPQHF.